This TCR beta chain emerged from a study of human T cells and chemical hapten exposure. Germline loops: CDR1 SGDLS, CDR2 YYNGEE. V was shortened by 4 bases and J by 2 bases, with 7 bases between the two germline ends. This CDR3 has 13 amino acids. Findings and limits, study-wide: Donors in the study had alopecia, meaning their immune response may differ from healthy people's.

The time point: patch test 1, 2 weeks after DPC sensitization. As for treatment: therapeutic diphenylcyclopropenone sensitization with weekly scalp DPC. The library tagged individual cDNA molecules with unique molecular identifiers. In TCRdb, the RACE reads were re-called with MiXCR into one record per CDR3 protein. The sample yields roughly 82,000 distinct CDR3 sequences, 10% to 15% seen once. On this clonotype: Its specificity is not known.

The rearrangement links TRBV9 to TRBJ1-3; D call uncertain. Sequencing used whole blood, obtained in connection with sensitization to the hapten diphenylcyclopropenone (DPC). The receptor was isolated from a woman aged 60-75 years with alopecia areata. Some clones in this sample may be carry-over from other donors' samples. CDR3 nucleotides: TGTGCCAGCAGCCCAGAAACTGGAAACACCATATATTTT. Amino acid sequence: CASSPETGNTIYF.